A selection of T cell receptor beta chains follows, all from one sample in a study of blood T cells in healthy people across ages. TCRdb reprocessed the 5' RACE reads via MiXCR and lists one record per CDR3 protein. The data hold around 990,000 distinct CDR3 sequences, with under 30% observed a single time. This same sample was also part of a study on T cells of mothers and their children.

Input material: blood. All receptors derive from a girl aged 2-10 years in good health. The CDR3 runs from the conserved cysteine through the conserved F or W. The D gene is left open where the match is weak. Rows give clone size only sometimes, using once, few, many, or a class for an expanded clone.

TRBJ2-1,few,TRBV19,.,CASSYQGTYNEQFF,TGTGCCAGTAGTTATCAGGGGACCTACAATGAGCAGTTCTTC
TRBJ2-6,many,TRBV28,.,CASSAPGANVLTF,TGTGCCAGCAGTGCCCCTGGGGCCAACGTCCTGACTTTC
TRBJ2-7,.,TRBV6-2/TRBV6-3,.,CASSSAYQWNPYEQYF,TGTGCCAGCAGTTCCGCCTATCAGTGGAACCCCTACGAGCAGTACTTC
TRBJ1-3,.,TRBV20-1,.,CSASQGYSGNTIYF,TGCAGTGCTAGTCAGGGGTACTCTGGAAACACCATATATTTT
TRBJ2-1,.,TRBV7-9,TRBD1,CATKTGAGNEQFF,TGTGCCACCAAAACAGGGGCCGGGAATGAGCAGTTCTTC
TRBJ1-2,.,TRBV6-6,TRBD1,CASRDRGQNGHTF,TGTGCCAGCAGGGACAGGGGGCAGAATGGCCACACCTTC
TRBJ2-1,.,TRBV18,.,CASSDTAGGPINEQFF,TGTGCCAGCTCAGACACGGCGGGCGGTCCAATCAATGAGCAGTTCTTC
TRBJ1-5,.,TRBV12-3/TRBV12-4,.,CASSFNRGADNQPQHF,TGTGCCAGCAGTTTCAATCGGGGGGCTGACAATCAGCCCCAGCATTTT
TRBJ1-2,.,TRBV7-9,.,CASSFSQGPYGYTF,TGTGCCAGCAGCTTTTCCCAGGGGCCCTATGGCTACACCTTC
TRBJ1-1,few,TRBV29-1,.,CSSPGGIDEAFF,TGCAGCTCCCCCGGGGGGATTGATGAAGCTTTCTTT
TRBJ2-7,.,TRBV2,.,CACSERSGTYEQYF,TGTGCCTGCAGTGAACGTAGCGGCACCTACGAGCAGTACTTC
TRBJ2-3,.,TRBV6-2/TRBV6-3,TRBD2,CASSKNGLVDTQYF,TGTGCCAGCAGTAAAAATGGACTAGTAGATACGCAGTATTTT
TRBJ2-7,.,TRBV6-5,.,CASSYLGRSYEQYF,TGTGCCAGCAGTTACCTGGGCAGGTCCTACGAGCAGTACTTC
TRBJ1-6,many,TRBV3-1,TRBD1,CASSQDRDRGRPLHF,TGTGCCAGCAGCCAGGACCGGGACAGGGGTAGACCCCTCCACTTT
TRBJ1-5,.,TRBV7-2,.,CASSLVLGGQPQHF,TGTGCCAGCAGCTTAGTACTGGGTGGGCAGCCCCAGCATTTT
TRBJ2-1,few,TRBV4-2,TRBD2,CASSQIGTSGGAWGEQFF,TGTGCCAGCAGCCAGATAGGGACTAGCGGGGGGGCTTGGGGTGAGCAGTTCTTC
TRBJ2-7,many,TRBV7-2,.,CASSFGTTYEQYF,TGCGCCAGCAGCTTTGGGACCACCTACGAGCAGTACTTC
TRBJ2-5,.,TRBV5-1,.,CASSLEGTPYGRWQETQYF,TGCGCCAGCAGCTTGGAGGGTACACCCTACGGACGGTGGCAAGAGACCCAGTACTTC
TRBJ2-5,few,TRBV7-9,.,CASSLGDFQETQYF,TGTGCCAGCAGCTTAGGGGACTTCCAAGAGACCCAGTACTTC
TRBJ2-2,once,TRBV9,.,CASSHTPTGELFF,TGTGCCAGCAGCCACACCCCCACCGGGGAGCTGTTTTTT
TRBJ2-7,few,TRBV7-9,.,CASSLLATEQYF,TGTGCCAGCAGCTTATTAGCGACCGAGCAGTACTTC
TRBJ2-3,few,TRBV29-1,.,CSVGARLTDTQYF,TGCAGCGTTGGGGCTCGGCTCACAGATACGCAGTATTTT
TRBJ2-3,.,TRBV4-2,.,CASSQGSGDTQYF,TGTGCCAGCAGCCAAGGTTCCGGGGATACGCAGTATTTT
TRBJ2-2,.,TRBV29-1,TRBD1,CSVEGGQGATGELFF,TGCAGCGTTGAGGGGGGACAGGGGGCTACCGGGGAGCTGTTTTTT
TRBJ1-2,.,TRBV7-2,.,CASSLVGPIYGYTF,TGTGCCAGCAGCTTAGTGGGACCTATCTATGGCTACACCTTC
TRBJ1-4,.,TRBV7-2,.,CASSLWGRANEKLFF,TGTGCCAGCAGCTTATGGGGGCGGGCTAATGAAAAACTGTTTTTT
TRBJ2-1,few,TRBV7-2,.,CASSLGGAGNEQFF,TGTGCCAGCAGCTTGGGGGGAGCAGGGAATGAGCAGTTCTTC
TRBJ1-2,few,TRBV21-1,.,CASSKGEIGQGETNYGYTF,TGTGCCAGCAGCAAAGGAGAAATCGGACAGGGCGAGACTAACTATGGCTACACCTTC
TRBJ1-2,.,TRBV6-2/TRBV6-3,TRBD1,CASSYPGTDGYTF,TGTGCCAGCAGTTACCCCGGGACAGATGGCTACACCTTC
TRBJ2-7,.,TRBV11-2,.,CASSSAARGSYEQYF,TGTGCCAGCAGCTCGGCCGCTAGGGGATCCTACGAGCAGTACTTC
TRBJ2-3,few,TRBV7-9,.,CASSSPTVPDTQYF,TGTGCCAGCAGCTCCCCCACTGTTCCAGATACGCAGTATTTT
TRBJ2-5,.,TRBV9,.,CASSVLDLETQYF,TGTGCCAGCAGCGTATTAGATCTTGAGACCCAGTACTTC
TRBJ2-3,once,TRBV6-2/TRBV6-3,TRBD1,CASRPGQLTDTQYF,TGTGCCAGCAGACCGGGACAGCTCACAGATACGCAGTATTTT
TRBJ1-1,many,TRBV7-6,TRBD1,CASSPWTGNTEAFF,TGTGCCAGCAGCCCCTGGACAGGGAACACTGAAGCTTTCTTT
TRBJ2-1,few,TRBV9,TRBD2,CASSEGTSGSTYNEQFF,TGTGCCAGCAGCGAGGGGACTAGCGGGAGTACTTACAATGAGCAGTTCTTC
TRBJ1-1,many,TRBV28,.,CASSLWNTEAFF,TGTGCCAGCAGTTTATGGAACACTGAAGCTTTCTTT
TRBJ1-1,.,TRBV7-3,.,CASSALIGTEAFF,TGTGCCAGCAGCGCGTTAATCGGCACTGAAGCTTTCTTT
TRBJ2-7,.,TRBV2,TRBD2,CASSDPGTIYEQYF,TGTGCCAGCAGTGACCCCGGGACTATCTACGAGCAGTACTTC
TRBJ2-3,.,TRBV10-3,.,CAISELEGGTDTQYF,TGTGCCATCAGTGAACTAGAGGGGGGCACAGATACGCAGTATTTT
TRBJ2-6,few,TRBV7-9,.,CASSSWDLSGANVLTF,TGTGCCAGCAGCTCCTGGGACTTATCTGGGGCCAACGTCCTGACTTTC
TRBJ2-7,few,TRBV6-5,.,CASSSLRWYYEQYF,TGTGCCAGCAGTTCCCTTCGTTGGTACTACGAGCAGTACTTC
TRBJ2-7,.,TRBV6-1,TRBD2,CASSRAFSGSSYEQYF,TGTGCCAGCAGCCGAGCTTTTAGCGGGAGTTCCTACGAGCAGTACTTC
TRBJ2-5,few,TRBV6-2/TRBV6-3,TRBD1,CASSGGQEETQYF,TGTGCCAGCAGTGGCGGACAGGAGGAGACCCAGTACTTC
TRBJ2-3,.,TRBV27,TRBD2,CASSLVSASGLAGTRTDTQYF,TGTGCCAGCAGTTTAGTCAGTGCATCCGGACTAGCGGGAACCCGCACAGATACGCAGTATTTT
TRBJ2-1,many,TRBV19,.,CASSSRGVYNEQFF,TGTGCCAGTAGTAGCAGGGGGGTGTACAATGAGCAGTTCTTC
TRBJ2-3,few,TRBV27,TRBD1,CASSFRQGVTDTQYF,TGTGCCAGCAGTTTTAGACAGGGTGTCACAGATACGCAGTATTTT
TRBJ1-2,few,TRBV3-1,.,CASSRGGQSNYGYTF,TGTGCCAGCAGCCGCGGCGGTCAATCTAACTATGGCTACACCTTC
TRBJ2-6,few,TRBV7-2,.,CASSLGSGSGANVLTF,TGTGCCAGCAGCTTAGGATCGGGTTCTGGGGCCAACGTCCTGACTTTC